Listed below are T cell receptor beta chains from one sample, sequenced in a study of metastatic and nonmetastatic thyroid tumors. TCRdb re-clonotyped the PCR reads through MiXCR. Of tens of thousands of clones listed, more than 20% are singletons. The sample consisted of blood. The receptors here all came from a female donor with papillary thyroid cancer or a benign thyroid nodule (not recorded which). Some clones in this sample may be carry-over from other donors' samples. The CDR3 runs from the conserved cysteine through the conserved F or W. D genes are given only for firm matches. Size values are once, few and many counts, or a class for expanded clones, and some rows have none.

TRBJ1-5	TRBV24-1	.	.	CATSDLDSDRPQHF	TGTGCCACCAGTGATTTGGACTCGGACAGGCCCCAGCATTTT
TRBJ1-6	TRBV15	.	few	CATSREQGHSPLHF	TGTGCCACCAGCAGAGAACAGGGACATTCACCCCTCCACTTT
TRBJ2-3	TRBV5-1	.	many	CASSLEGLTDTQYF	TGCGCCAGCAGCTTGGAGGGCCTCACAGATACGCAGTATTTT
TRBJ1-1	TRBV27	.	.	CASSTTLRGLNTEAFF	TGTGCCAGCAGTACCACCCTCAGGGGACTAAACACTGAAGCTTTCTTT
TRBJ1-1	TRBV2	TRBD1	many	CASSELGQRAEAFF	TGTGCCAGCAGTGAGTTGGGACAGAGAGCTGAAGCTTTCTTT
TRBJ1-1	TRBV15	.	.	CATSRESGSTEAFF	TGTGCCACCAGCAGAGAATCGGGCAGCACTGAAGCTTTCTTT
TRBJ2-1	TRBV6-1	TRBD2	.	CASSTGTSRPQFF	TGTGCCAGCAGTACAGGGACTAGTCGGCCGCAGTTCTTC
TRBJ2-1	TRBV20-1	.	many	CSARLTRGYNEQFF	TGCAGTGCTAGACTGACACGAGGGTACAATGAGCAGTTCTTC
TRBJ2-7	TRBV30	TRBD1	.	CAWSVRGQGASYEQYF	TGTGCCTGGAGTGTACGGGGACAGGGGGCCTCCTACGAGCAGTACTTC
TRBJ2-1	TRBV20-1	TRBD2	many	CSASGLAGGWSYNEQFF	TGCAGTGCTTCGGGACTAGCGGGAGGGTGGTCCTACAATGAGCAGTTCTTC
TRBJ1-2	TRBV12-3/TRBV12-4	.	few	CASSLSEGFLVGYTF	TGTGCCAGCAGTTTATCTGAGGGGTTCCTAGTCGGCTACACCTTC
TRBJ2-7	TRBV5-1	.	.	CASSPRDRAYEQYF	TGCGCCAGCAGCCCTCGGGACCGAGCCTACGAGCAGTACTTC
TRBJ1-1	TRBV28	.	.	CASLRAGNTEAFF	TGTGCCAGCTTGAGGGCGGGGAACACTGAAGCTTTCTTT
TRBJ1-5	TRBV28	.	.	CASSLEQPEFF	TGTGCCAGCAGTTTGGAACAGCCTGAGTTTTTT
TRBJ1-5	TRBV19	.	.	CASSIGEASNQPQHF	TGTGCCAGTAGTATAGGGGAGGCTAGCAATCAGCCCCAGCATTTT
TRBJ2-3	TRBV11-3	.	few	CASSPTVGYPQYF	TGTGCCAGCAGCCCAACGGTGGGGTACCCGCAGTATTTT
TRBJ1-2	TRBV30	.	once	CAWRPGPLYGYTF	TGTGCCTGGAGACCCGGGCCCCTCTATGGCTACACCTTC
TRBJ2-3	TRBV6-5	TRBD1	many	CASSYWARGRTDTQYF	TGTGCCAGCAGTTACTGGGCCAGGGGGCGAACAGATACGCAGTATTTT